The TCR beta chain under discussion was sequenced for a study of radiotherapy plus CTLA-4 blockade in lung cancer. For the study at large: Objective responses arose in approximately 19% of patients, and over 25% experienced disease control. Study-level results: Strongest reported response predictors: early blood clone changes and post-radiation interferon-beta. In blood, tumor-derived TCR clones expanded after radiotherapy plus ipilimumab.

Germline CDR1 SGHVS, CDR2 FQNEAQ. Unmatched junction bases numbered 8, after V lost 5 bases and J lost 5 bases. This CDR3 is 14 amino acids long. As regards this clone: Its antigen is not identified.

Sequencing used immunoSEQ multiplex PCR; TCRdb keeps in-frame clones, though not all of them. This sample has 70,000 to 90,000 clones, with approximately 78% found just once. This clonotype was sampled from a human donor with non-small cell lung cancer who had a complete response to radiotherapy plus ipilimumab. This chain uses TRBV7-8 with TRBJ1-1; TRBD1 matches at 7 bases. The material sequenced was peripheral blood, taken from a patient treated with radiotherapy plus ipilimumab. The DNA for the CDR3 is TGTGCCAGCAGCCTTACAGGGGCAAGTACTGAAGCTTTCTTT. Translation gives CASSLTGASTEAFF.